A single sample gave rise to the 3 T cell receptor beta chains below, sequenced in a study of OX40 agonist ivuxolimab in advanced cancers. Data came from immunoSEQ multiplex PCR; TCRdb stores just in-frame clones and leaves some out. The table lists around 110,000 clones, around 93% of them singletons. The sequences come from CD4+ or CD8+ T cells sorted from blood, collected in a trial of the OX40 agonist ivuxolimab. These receptors originate from an adult with an advanced solid tumor such as melanoma, head and neck, liver or kidney cancer.

This rearrangement joins TRBV11-2 to TRBJ2-7, with 8 nucleotides matching TRBD1. This CDR3 has 15 residues. Germline V gene data show CDR1 as SGHAT and CDR2 as FQNNGV. After removal of 3 bases from V and 6 bases from J, the junction contained 10 bases not matched to a gene. CDR3 in amino acids: CASSLGRGTGAEQYF. The CDR3 nucleotides read TGTGCCAGCAGCTTGGGCCGAGGGACAGGAGCCGAGCAGTACTTC.

This clone was detected a few times. The CDR3 loop reads CASTLSVSHSYNEQFF. In nucleotides, the CDR3 is TGTGCCAGTACCCTCTCCGTTAGCCACTCCTACAATGAGCAGTTCTTC. The chain is built from TRBV19 and TRBJ2-1; no definite D call. Per the germline V gene, CDR1 is LNHDA and CDR2 is SQIVND (reference sequence). Deletions cut 7 bases from V and 0 bases from J, with 16 bases between. The CDR3 loop spans 16 amino acids. Full variable domain (missing parts from reference TRBV19 and TRBJ2-1): DGGITQSPKYLFRKEGQNVTLSCEQNLNHDAMYWYRQDPGQGLRLIYYSQIVNDFQKGDIAEGYSVSREKKESFPLTVTSAQKNPTAFYLCASTLSVSHSYNEQFFGPGTRLTVL.

This sequence joins TRBV6-6 and TRBJ2-7, with TRBD2 matching 11 bases. Trimming at V came to 7 bases and at J to 1 base, leaving 6 bases not matched to a gene. CDR1 is MNHNY and CDR2 is SVGAGI in the germline V gene (reference sequence). This CDR3 is 15 amino acids long. DNA for the CDR3: TGTGCCAGCAACACACTAGCGGGAGCGTCCTACGAGCAGTACTTC. This sequence encodes CASNTLAGASYEQYF.